This T cell receptor beta chain was captured in a study of blood T cell repertoires in COVID-19. Across the whole study: Whether acute or convalescent, the COVID-19 samples came from the United States, Italy and Spain. T cells, B-cell-depleted T cells, or PBMCs provided the cDNA or gDNA that served as material.

Study processing details: Amplifying reference gene primers gave estimates of nucleated cell counts. Generated by immunoSEQ multiplex PCR, the TCRdb table keeps only in-frame clones and is missing some. V and J calls and clone size follow that table, whereas D and trimming were derived from the DNA. The sample consists of about 80,000 clones, roughly four fifths of them appearing once. The CDR3 covers 13 residues. Germline V gene data show CDR1 as SNHLY and CDR2 as FYNNEI. As to this clone: At one boundary the junction diverges from the germline segment, which might be a read error.

Sequencing was carried out using peripheral blood. The TCR originated in a woman aged 70-85 years with acute or convalescent COVID-19. This rearrangement joins TRBV2 to TRBJ1-2; no clear D gene. The CDR3 DNA is TGTGCCAGCAAAGGTCTCCAAAACTATGGCTGCACCTTC. This translates into CASKGLQNYGCTF.